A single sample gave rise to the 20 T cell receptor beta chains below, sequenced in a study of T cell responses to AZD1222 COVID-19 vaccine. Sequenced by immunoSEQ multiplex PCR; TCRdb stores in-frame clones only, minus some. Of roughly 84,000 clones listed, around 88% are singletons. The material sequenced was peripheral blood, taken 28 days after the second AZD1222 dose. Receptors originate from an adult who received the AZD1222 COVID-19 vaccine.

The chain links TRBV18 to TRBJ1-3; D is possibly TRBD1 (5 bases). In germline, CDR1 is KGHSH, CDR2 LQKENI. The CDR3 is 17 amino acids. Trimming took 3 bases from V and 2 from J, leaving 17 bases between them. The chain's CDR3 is CASSPDSSGSTGNTIYF. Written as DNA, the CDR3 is TGTGCCAGCTCACCCGACTCCTCAGGGTCTACTGGAAACACCATATATTTT. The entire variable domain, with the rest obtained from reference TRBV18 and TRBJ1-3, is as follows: NAGVMQNPRHLVRRRGQEARLRCSPMKGHSHVYWYRQLPEEGLKFMVYLQKENIIDESGMPKERFSAEFPKEGPSILRIQQVVRGDSAAYFCASSPDSSGSTGNTIYFGEGSWLTVV.

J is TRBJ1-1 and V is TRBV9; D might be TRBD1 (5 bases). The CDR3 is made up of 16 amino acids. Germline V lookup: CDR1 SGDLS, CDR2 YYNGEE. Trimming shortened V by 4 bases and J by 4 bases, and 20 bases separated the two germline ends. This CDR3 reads CASSLTFRRGPTEAFF. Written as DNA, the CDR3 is TGTGCCAGCAGCCTCACTTTCCGGAGGGGTCCCACTGAAGCTTTCTTT.

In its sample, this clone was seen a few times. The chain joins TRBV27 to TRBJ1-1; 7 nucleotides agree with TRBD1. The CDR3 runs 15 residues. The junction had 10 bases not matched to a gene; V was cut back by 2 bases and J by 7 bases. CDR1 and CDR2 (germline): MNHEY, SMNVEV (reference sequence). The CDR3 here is CASSLETGFPHEAFF. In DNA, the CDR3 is TGTGCCAGCAGTTTAGAGACAGGGTTCCCCCATGAAGCTTTCTTT.

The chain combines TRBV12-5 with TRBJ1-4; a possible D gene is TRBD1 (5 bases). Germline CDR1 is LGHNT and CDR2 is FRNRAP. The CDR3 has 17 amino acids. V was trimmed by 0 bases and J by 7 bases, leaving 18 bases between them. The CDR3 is CASGLVTECGASEKLFF. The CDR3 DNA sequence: TGTGCTAGTGGTTTGGTAACTGAGTGTGGGGCGAGTGAAAAACTGTTTTTT.

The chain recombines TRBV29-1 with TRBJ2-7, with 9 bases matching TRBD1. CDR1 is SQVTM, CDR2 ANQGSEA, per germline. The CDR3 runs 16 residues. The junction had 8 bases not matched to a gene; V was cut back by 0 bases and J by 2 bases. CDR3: CSVEDAGQGFPYEQYF. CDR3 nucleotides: TGCAGCGTTGAAGATGCCGGACAGGGGTTTCCCTACGAGCAGTACTTC.

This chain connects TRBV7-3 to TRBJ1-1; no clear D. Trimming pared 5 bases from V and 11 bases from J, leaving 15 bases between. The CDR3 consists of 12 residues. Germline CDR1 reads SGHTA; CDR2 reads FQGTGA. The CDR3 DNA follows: TGTGCCAGCAGCCCCGGGTCCGGTCGGGCTTTCTTT. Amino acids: CASSPGSGRAFF.

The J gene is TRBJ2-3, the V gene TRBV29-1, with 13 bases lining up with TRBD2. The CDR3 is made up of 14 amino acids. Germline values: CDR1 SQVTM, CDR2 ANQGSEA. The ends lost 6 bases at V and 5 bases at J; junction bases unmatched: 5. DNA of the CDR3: TGCAGCGTGTCCGGGACTAGCGGGGTAGATACGCAGTATTTT. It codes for CSVSGTSGVDTQYF.

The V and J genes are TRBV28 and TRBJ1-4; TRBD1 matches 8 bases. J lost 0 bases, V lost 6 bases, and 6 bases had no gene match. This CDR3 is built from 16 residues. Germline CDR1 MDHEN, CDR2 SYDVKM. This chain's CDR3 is CASSPGTGATNEKLFF. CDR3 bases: TGTGCCAGCAGCCCCGGGACAGGTGCAACTAATGAAAAACTGTTTTTT.

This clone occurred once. DNA of the CDR3: TGTGCCAGCAGTTTTGGAGCGGGGAGCTACGAGCAGTACTTC. This sequence encodes CASSFGAGSYEQYF. The chain is built from TRBV28 and TRBJ2-7; 7 nucleotides match TRBD2. Germline CDR1 reads MDHEN; CDR2 reads SYDVKM. The CDR3 has 14 residues. The V gene end was trimmed by 3 bases and the J gene end by 3 bases; junction bases not matched to a gene: 5. Complete variable domain (other parts from reference TRBV28 and TRBJ2-7): DVKVTQSSRYLVKRTGEKVFLECVQDMDHENMFWYRQDPGLGLRLIYFSYDVKMKEKGDIPEGYSVSREKKERFSLILESASTNQTSMYLCASSFGAGSYEQYFGPGTRLTVT.

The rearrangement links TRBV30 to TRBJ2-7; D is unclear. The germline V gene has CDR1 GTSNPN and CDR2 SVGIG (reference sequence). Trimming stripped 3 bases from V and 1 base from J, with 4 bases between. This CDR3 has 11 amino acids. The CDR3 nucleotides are TGTGCCTGGAGCCCTTCCTACGAGCAGTACTTC. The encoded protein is CAWSPSYEQYF.

As DNA, the CDR3 is TGTGCCAGCACCAACAGGGAAACCTACGAGCAGTACTTC. Protein product: CASTNRETYEQYF. The V gene is TRBV6-1, the J gene TRBJ2-7; D possibly corresponds to TRBD1 (6 bases). The V end was cut by 7 bases, the J end by 2 bases, with 12 bases between. This CDR3 has 13 amino acids. Germline CDR1 and CDR2: MNHNS and SASEGT.

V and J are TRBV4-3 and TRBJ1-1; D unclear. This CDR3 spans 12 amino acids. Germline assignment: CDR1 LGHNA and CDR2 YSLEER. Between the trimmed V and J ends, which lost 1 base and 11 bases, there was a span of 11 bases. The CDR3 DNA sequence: TGCGCCAGCAGCCAAGGGGGAGGAGAGGCTTTCTTT. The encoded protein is CASSQGGGEAFF.

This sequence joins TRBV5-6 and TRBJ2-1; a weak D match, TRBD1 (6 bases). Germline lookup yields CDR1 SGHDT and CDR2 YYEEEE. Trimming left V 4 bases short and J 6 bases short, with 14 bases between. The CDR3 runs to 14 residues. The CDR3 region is CASSPPTRGNEQFF. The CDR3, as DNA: TGTGCCAGCAGCCCTCCGACCAGGGGCAATGAGCAGTTCTTC.

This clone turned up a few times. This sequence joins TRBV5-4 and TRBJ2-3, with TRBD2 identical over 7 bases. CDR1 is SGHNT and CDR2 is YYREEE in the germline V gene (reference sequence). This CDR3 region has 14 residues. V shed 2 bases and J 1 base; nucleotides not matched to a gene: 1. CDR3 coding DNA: TGTGCCAGCAGCTTAACTAGCGGCACAGATACGCAGTATTTT. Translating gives CASSLTSGTDTQYF.

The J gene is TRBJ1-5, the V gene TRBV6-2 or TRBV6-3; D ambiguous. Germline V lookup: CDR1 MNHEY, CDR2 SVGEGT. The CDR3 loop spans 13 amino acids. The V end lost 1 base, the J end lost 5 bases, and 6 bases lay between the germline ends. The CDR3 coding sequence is TGTGCCAGCAGTTACTATGATGATCAGCCCCAGCATTTT. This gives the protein CASSYYDDQPQHF.

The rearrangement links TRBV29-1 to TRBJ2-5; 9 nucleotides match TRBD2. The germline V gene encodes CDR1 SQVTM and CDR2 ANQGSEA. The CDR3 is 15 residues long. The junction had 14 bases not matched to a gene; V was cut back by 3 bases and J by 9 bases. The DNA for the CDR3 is TGCAGCGTTGAGCTCGGTAGCGGGGGCACGGTCCCCCAGTACTTC. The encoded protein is CSVELGSGGTVPQYF.

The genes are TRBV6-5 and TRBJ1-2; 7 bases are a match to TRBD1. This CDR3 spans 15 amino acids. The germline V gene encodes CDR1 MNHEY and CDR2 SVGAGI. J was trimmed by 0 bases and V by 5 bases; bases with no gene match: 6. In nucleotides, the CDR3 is TGTGCCAGCAGTCCAGGACAGGCAACTAACTATGGCTACACCTTC. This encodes CASSPGQATNYGYTF.

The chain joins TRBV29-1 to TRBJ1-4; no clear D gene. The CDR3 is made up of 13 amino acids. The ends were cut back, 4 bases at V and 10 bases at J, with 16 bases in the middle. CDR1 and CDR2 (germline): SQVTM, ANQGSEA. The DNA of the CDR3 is TGCAGCGTTGCTCCTGAGCAGCCGGGAAAACTGTTTTTT. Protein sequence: CSVAPEQPGKLFF. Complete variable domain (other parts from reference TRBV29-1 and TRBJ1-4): SAVISQKPSRDICQRGTSLTIQCQVDSQVTMMFWYRQQPGQSLTLIATANQGSEATYESGFVIDKFPISRPNLTFSTLTVSNMSPEDSSIYLCSVAPEQPGKLFFGSGTQLSVL.

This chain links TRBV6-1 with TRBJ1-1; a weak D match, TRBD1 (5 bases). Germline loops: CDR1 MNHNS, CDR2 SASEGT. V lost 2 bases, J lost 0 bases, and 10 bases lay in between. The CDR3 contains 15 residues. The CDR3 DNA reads TGTGCCAGCAGTGAACCGGCGGGGGTGAACACTGAAGCTTTCTTT. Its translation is CASSEPAGVNTEAFF.

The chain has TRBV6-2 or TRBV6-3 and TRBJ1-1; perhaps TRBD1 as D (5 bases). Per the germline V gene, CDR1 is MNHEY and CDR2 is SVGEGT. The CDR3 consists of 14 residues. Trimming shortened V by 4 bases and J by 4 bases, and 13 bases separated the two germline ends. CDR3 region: CASSWGGVVTEAFF. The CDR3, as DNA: TGTGCCAGCAGTTGGGGGGGGGTAGTCACTGAAGCTTTCTTT.